This T cell receptor beta chain was recovered during a study of metastatic and nonmetastatic thyroid tumors (dated by TCRdb to about 2020). With respect to the entire study: For patients with malignant and with benign thyroid disease, the researchers compared repertoires between peripheral blood samples and tumor or nodule tissue samples.

This clone qualifies as medium-sized (0.01 to 0.1%). This receptor's antigen is unknown. No quality values exist for individual bases; no much larger clone is one base distant. Before undergoing thyroid surgery, none of the patients had been given any kind of treatment. Using T-cell receptor beta sequencing, the study looked back at clinical samples from patients collected from about 2011 to 2019. V gives up 2 bases and J gives up 9 bases, and the segment between their germline ends measures 14 bases. From the cysteine up to the phenylalanine, the CDR3 has a length of 13 residues. The entry retains the CDR3 DNA only, 39 bases that are in frame from base 1. The germline V gene (reference sequence) yields GTSNPN for CDR1 and SVGIG for CDR2. The research as a whole found: TCR beta diversity was reported as significantly higher in malignant tumors than in benign nodules, in both blood and tumor samples.

The library relied on PCR. The instrument given in TCRdb is Illumina HiSeq 4000. The TCR beta-chain CDR3 region of each patient was profiled by high-throughput sequencing. Per the source publication's procedure: CDR3 differences across clinicopathological groups were used to build a classifier for discriminating distant-metastatic papillary thyroid cancer patients. The Shannon index was used to assess repertoire diversity, and the Morisita-Horn index was used to assess tumor-blood repertoire similarity. TCRdb reworked the public reads: Q25 trimming with fastp, MiXCR clone assembly, productive beta chains retained. TCRdb, rather than the study authors, made the V and J calls. The sample includes 10,000 to 15,000 clones, with about 27% observed a single time. The ten largest clones capture about 18% of the sample.

This clonotype originated in a female donor with papillary thyroid cancer or a benign thyroid nodule (not recorded which). Some clones in this sample may be carry-over from other donors' samples. The chain is assembled from TRBV30 and TRBJ1-5, with no confidently assigned D gene. The source material was tumor tissue. This receptor carries the CDR3 CAWSPPGARPQHF. In nucleotide form, the sequence is TGTGCCTGGAGTCCTCCGGGCGCACGGCCCCAGCATTTT.